Shown below are 9 T cell receptor beta chains from a single sample sequenced in a study of T-cell reconstitution after alpha-beta-depleted transplantation in children. The TCRbeta library incorporated unique molecular identifiers. MiXCR, run by TCRdb on the PCR reads, gives a single entry per CDR3 protein. The sample shows hundreds of thousands of distinct CDR3 sequences, over 9.5% of them seen only once. The material was PBMCs, obtained before TCRalphabeta/CD19-depleted stem cell transplant. These receptor sequences come from a child aged 2-15 years with inherited bone marrow failure, due to receive a stem cell transplant.

The rearrangement joins TRBV4-1 to TRBJ2-7; TRBD2 might be the D (5 bases). The CDR3 totals 15 residues. V was clipped by 1 base and J by 4 bases, with 14 bases between them. Germline V CDR1 and CDR2: MGHRA, YSYEKL. The CDR3 DNA reads as TGCGCCAGCAGCCAAGTGGGCATCTCGGGGTACGAGCAGTACTTC. Its translation is CASSQVGISGYEQYF.

This clonotype was recorded a few times. The V gene is TRBV30, the J gene TRBJ2-1; 7 bases line up with TRBD2. J gave up 4 bases and V 0 bases, and 9 bases lay outside the gene matches. The CDR3 totals 16 residues. Germline V gene lookup returns CDR1 GTSNPN and CDR2 SVGIG (reference sequence). CDR3 in amino acids: CAWSVLSAGLYNEQFF. CDR3 in DNA: TGTGCCTGGAGTGTACTAAGTGCGGGACTATACAATGAGCAGTTCTTC.

This clonotype has ten or more counts. Its ends do not fully match the called genes, so a read error is possible. J is TRBJ2-1 and V is TRBV2, with D tentatively TRBD1 or TRBD2 (5 bases each). The CDR3 consists of 11 residues. Per germline, CDR1 SNHLY and CDR2 FYNNEI. CDR3 in amino acids: CASSPPGPSVF. The CDR3 region has the DNA TGTGCCAGCAGTCCTCCGGGACCCTCGGTCTTC.

V usage is TRBV28 and J usage is TRBJ2-1, with 10 bases fitting TRBD1. Germline V gene data show CDR1 as MDHEN and CDR2 as SYDVKM. The CDR3 has 15 residues. V trimming: 3 bases; J trimming: 5 bases; junction bases outside the gene matches: 4. The CDR3 sequence is CASSLWTGGDNEQFF. The CDR3 DNA sequence: TGTGCCAGCAGTTTGTGGACAGGGGGGGACAATGAGCAGTTCTTC. The complete variable domain, with remaining parts taken from reference TRBV28 and TRBJ2-1, reads DVKVTQSSRYLVKRTGEKVFLECVQDMDHENMFWYRQDPGLGLRLIYFSYDVKMKEKGDIPEGYSVSREKKERFSLILESASTNQTSMYLCASSLWTGGDNEQFFGPGTRLTVL.

Ten or more counts support this clonotype. The V call is TRBV9, the J call TRBJ1-2; D not certain. V shed 0 bases and J shed 0 bases, with 9 bases lying between them. The V gene's germline CDR1 is SGDLS and CDR2 YYNGEE. The CDR3 has 15 residues. In DNA, the CDR3 is TGTGCCAGCAGCGTAGGTGGCCCTACTAACTATGGCTACACCTTC. This codes for CASSVGGPTNYGYTF.

This clonotype was picked up many times. CDR3 protein: CASSLGLAGANYEQYF. The CDR3, as DNA: TGTGCCAGCAGCCTAGGACTAGCGGGAGCGAATTACGAGCAGTACTTC. This chain links TRBV7-8 with TRBJ2-7; the match to TRBD2 covers 13 bases. The length of the CDR3 is 16 residues. Losses at the gene ends were 5 bases for V and 4 bases for J; bases not matched to a gene: 8. Germline lookup yields CDR1 SGHVS and CDR2 FQNEAQ.

Notes on this clonotype: A much more abundant neighbour one base away suggests this may be a read error. The genes are TRBV6-5 and TRBJ2-4; 8 bases line up with TRBD2. Germline V lookup: CDR1 MNHEY, CDR2 SVGAGI. The CDR3 is 16 amino acids. CDR3 loop: CASSYVRRGAKNTQYF. For the CDR3, the DNA is TGTGCCAGCAGTTACGTGCGGCGGGGGGCCAAAAACACTCAGTACTTC.

This clonotype appeared a few times. CDR3: CASSSYRGAQYF. The CDR3 DNA follows: TGTGCCAGCAGCTCCTACAGGGGGGCACAGTACTTC. The chain combines TRBV11-2 with TRBJ2-7, with 8 nucleotides matching TRBD1. The CDR3 covers 12 residues. Trimming removed 4 bases from V and 10 bases from J; junction bases left unmatched: 6. Germline assignment: CDR1 SGHAT and CDR2 FQNNGV.

Many counts were recorded for this clonotype. This sequence joins TRBV29-1 and TRBJ2-1, with 9 bases aligning to TRBD2. The V segment lost 3 bases and the J segment 2 bases; nucleotides outside the gene matches: 20. This CDR3 region has 20 residues. Germline CDR1 is SQVTM and CDR2 is ANQGSEA. The CDR3 nucleotides read TGCAGCGTTGAGGCTCCCTTGGGAAATAGCGGGAGTAGCACCTACAATGAGCAGTTCTTC. Translation gives CSVEAPLGNSGSSTYNEQFF.